This TCR beta chain stems from a study of cytomegalovirus exposure and HLA in healthy donors (dated by TCRdb to 2016 to 2017). Study-wide context: An earlier analysis of roughly 500 of the donors reported approximately 260 Gb of sequence data and 95 million to 140 million unique TCR beta sequences obtained from around 190 million T cells. An earlier analysis of nearly 600 of the donors applied high-throughput TCR beta sequencing to assess whether each TCR beta V gene segment acted as functional or pseudogenic. The study profiled the T cell repertoires of hundreds of subjects by immunosequencing and related them to cytomegalovirus serostatus. Besides the first cohort of under 700 subjects, a separate validation cohort made up of 120 different subjects was used. Class I and class II HLA loci were covered by the typing at four-digit resolution. A later genetic analysis used genome-wide SNP genotypes for about three fifths of the 666 donors, treating that subset as a discovery cohort. All discovery cohort repertoires had been generated using a single sequencing platform. Across around 400 genotyped donors of the cohort, an average of 235,054 unique TCR beta nucleotide sequences per donor were sequenced, and 15% to 20% of those sequences were non-productive. In a later analysis, previously published TCR beta repertoires from several hundred donors were re-analyzed and high-resolution HLA genotyping was added so that TCR occurrence patterns could be studied. Donor age, sex, ethnicity and CMV serostatus were compiled alongside the repertoire data. The aim of the study was to test whether cataloging public T cell receptors could identify signatures of past pathogen exposure. High-throughput TCR immunosequencing, statistical association of individual TCRs with disease status, and machine learning were combined to predict cytomegalovirus infection status. Rather than using new phenotypic data, the later analysis identified candidate immune exposures from TCR beta sequences and from how often those sequences occurred across donors. Of the approximately 400 genotyped donors, over 80% were placed in the genetic ancestry cluster associated with self-reported Caucasian donors. Typing coverage differed by locus: A, B, C, DRB1 and DQB1 were typed in about 629-630 donors, DQA1 in 522, DPA1 in 600 to 610, and DPB1 in roughly 470. About 330 gigabases of sequencing data and around 80 million unique TCR sequences made up an early release that covered fewer than 650 HLA-typed donors. Four to six DR-DQ haplotypes were handled as single units for association and clustering, since linkage in the cohort was strong. What the authors observed across the whole study: In a later analysis, most CMV-associated TCR beta chains were found to appear HLA-restricted, with HLA associations seemingly driven largely by CMV exposure. Compared with equally common non-associated chains, HLA-associated TCR beta chains in a later analysis were more clonally expanded and had lower generation probabilities. A cluster of highly shared sequence variants was judged likely to be a technical artifact of the sequencing pipeline. Presence/absence analyses assumed roughly uniform sequencing depth across donors, an assumption that may not hold. An earlier analysis of approximately 570 of the donors showed that most TCR beta V segments appeared in productive rearrangements either about 90% or about 30% of the time, which broadly matched IMGT annotations. The classifier was reported to diagnose cytomegalovirus status with high specificity and sensitivity in both the original cohort and the validation cohort. Assigning TCR associations to individual alleles was difficult when HLA alleles, especially DR and DQ, strongly co-occurred. Some IMGT-functional V segments, including TRBV6-2 and TRBV6-3, could not be told apart with the 87-base-pair reads, so those segments were excluded. At a false discovery rate of 0.05, a later analysis linked around 15,000 TCR beta sequences to specific HLA alleles. According to a later analysis, TCR association rates differed among HLA loci, with DRB1 alleles showing the most associated TCRs and HLA-C alleles showing the fewest. CMV serostatus was the only immune exposure information available for the cohort. In a later analysis, several top co-occurrence clusters were reported to appear linked to parvovirus B19, influenza, CMV and Epstein-Barr virus. Because HLA typing was missing for some donors at each locus, association tests included only the typed subset. According to a later genetic analysis, donors in an Asian-associated ancestry cluster had fewer N-insertions in productive TCRs than the roughly 660-donor mean. In the study, approximately 160 TCR beta chains were listed as associated with cytomegalovirus. Three of the identified cytomegalovirus-associated TCR beta chains were confirmed in vitro to be specific for cytomegalovirus antigens. The authors suggested that the approach could potentially be generalized to other disease states and immunological phenotypes. Across donors, most TCR sequences were observed very rarely, whereas some public TCRs were present in many individuals. Linkage disequilibrium might explain the correlated functional status among segregating V segments, but an unknown experimental factor could not be excluded. Because counts were too low, 15 to 20 rarely observed V segments, including chromosome 9 orphons, were excluded from the earlier analysis of 587 of the donors. In a later genetic analysis, a missense DCLRE1C variant was associated with V-gene and J-gene trimming of TCR beta chains, and the association was replicated in an independent cohort. A further reported finding was that TCR beta sequences accurately predicted the HLA-A and HLA-B alleles for most subjects in the first cohort. Only TCR beta chains were sequenced in this cohort, and the absence of alpha or paired-chain data limited detectable features.

This clone was counted a few times. There is no known antigen for this receptor. One base away there is no much larger clone; base qualities are not given. In total, approximately 690 healthy bone marrow donors made up the cohort. All cohort members were sampled while nominally healthy, although unrecorded immune exposures were likely present. The donor tested CMV seropositive, placing the donor among the roughly 300 seropositive members of the cohort. A peripheral blood sample was collected from each donor, and TCR beta sequencing was performed on peripheral blood mononuclear cells. Genomic DNA extraction from the blood cell samples was performed with the Qiagen DNeasy Blood Extraction Kit. The library relied on the immunoSEQ multiplex PCR assay. For the multiplex PCR, a mixture combining 60 forward primers for TCR Vbeta segments and 13 reverse primers for TCR Jbeta segments was used. Amplification of the CDR3 region of rearranged TCR beta genes was performed with a multiplex PCR assay on genomic DNA. The amplified TCR beta libraries were sequenced on the Illumina HiSeq System as 87-base-pair reads. The study's processing was this. In a later analysis, tens of millions of unique TCR beta chains were counted across the roughly 610 repertoires, and approximately 9.9 million of these chains were shared by at least two donors. To remove PCR and sequencing errors, raw reads were error-corrected and collapsed into unique sequences using a nearest-neighbor algorithm that merged closely related sequences. V, D and J gene segments were assigned by aligning CDR3 sequences to IMGT reference sequences. For a sequence to be retained, at least a six-nucleotide match to both a V gene segment and a J gene segment was required. Rearrangements were called productive when the CDR3 lacked stop codons and stayed in frame with V and J; all others were non-productive. Following IMGT convention, CDR3 was defined as the stretch from the second conserved V-encoded cysteine to the conserved J-encoded phenylalanine. The earlier analysis of fewer than 700 of the donors excluded sequences that lacked an unambiguous match to a single V gene segment. An earlier analysis of several hundred of the donors called V segments functional above 56.7% productive rearrangements and segregating when the between-donor standard deviation exceeded 5%. A statistical classification framework was built to diagnose cytomegalovirus status from the catalog of TCR beta chain sequences. A later analysis assigned V and J genes by comparing TCR nucleotide sequences with IMGT/GENE-DB human TR gene sequences. The TCRdist pipeline was used in a later analysis to assign CDR3 sequences and most-parsimonious VDJ recombination scenarios. In a later analysis, each TCR beta chain was defined by its CDR3 amino acid sequence together with its V-gene family, and reads without a unique V-gene family were excluded. A later analysis removed 450 to 600 highly shared, low-generation-probability nucleotide sequences to deal with suspected cross-contamination and a sequencing artifact. In a later analysis, a clonal expansion index was calculated for each public chain from normalized within-repertoire ranks of inferred template counts. A later analysis computed generation probabilities with a VDJ recombination model fitted to out-of-frame rearrangements, and checked the results against IGoR. Hypergeometric tests were used in a later analysis to score TCR-TCR, TCR-HLA and TCR-CMV co-occurrence, with a repertoire-size bias correction applied to the TCR pairs. False discovery rates were estimated in a later analysis by permuting HLA or CMV assignments 20 times. In a later analysis, co-occurring TCRs were grouped with DBSCAN, and TCRdist sequence similarity was added when clustering was performed within HLA-allele-positive subsets. Repertoires with fewer than 30,000 or more than 120,000 public chains were left out of co-occurrence clustering, as were five repertoires with anomalous nucleotide sharing. This immuneACCESS table, as held by TCRdb, lists in-frame sequences with V and J called but not all clones. Of the missing ones, under half trace to an unresolved V gene in checked studies; the others have no known cause. V and J calls and clone size come straight from that table; D and trimming were deduced from the DNA. For this sample the table gives 100,000 to 150,000 clones, of which roughly 80% were detected only once. Roughly 4.1% of the sample comes from the top ten.

The CDR3 spans 14 residues, from the cysteine through the phenylalanine. Left in the record is the CDR3 DNA by itself, 42 bases read in frame from the first base. At the junction V is shortened by 5 bases and J by 2 bases, with 13 bases in between. CDR1 and CDR2 were assigned from the germline V gene as SGHRS and YFSETQ. The receptor was isolated from a man in his late teens or twenties in good health and CMV-seropositive. This sequence uses TRBV5-1 and TRBJ1-2; D gene: possibly TRBD1, on 6 matching bases. Source material: PBMCs. The DNA sequence is TGCGCCAGCAGTTTTGACAGGTTGAACTATGGCTACACCTTC. It translates as CASSFDRLNYGYTF.